This TCR beta chain was sequenced for a study of brain T cells in children with intractable seizures. Study results and limitations: Clones missing pre-surgery may reflect undersampling of that blood sample.

With V trimmed by 1 base and J by 8 bases, 0 bases remained unmatched. The CDR3 totals 13 residues. Per the germline V gene, CDR1 is SGHNT and CDR2 is YYREEE (reference sequence). A note on this clone: Antigen: not known.

As for time point: blood from clinic visit 5 months post-surgery; TSC patient then seizure free. Surgery cases with the highest brain T cell transcript signatures were chosen for sequencing. Clones were sequenced by immunoSEQ multiplex PCR, and TCRdb holds only the in-frame ones, with some missing. Of 340,000 or so clones listed, nearly 95% are singletons. The sequences come from peripheral blood, collected less than 6 months after surgery. The rearrangement links TRBV5-4 to TRBJ2-1; 10 bases line up with TRBD2. The sequence derives from a boy in the first two years of life with tuberous sclerosis and intractable seizures. CDR3 in DNA: TGTGCCAGCAGCTTGCTAGCGGGAGATGAGCAGTTCTTC. As protein: CASSLLAGDEQFF.